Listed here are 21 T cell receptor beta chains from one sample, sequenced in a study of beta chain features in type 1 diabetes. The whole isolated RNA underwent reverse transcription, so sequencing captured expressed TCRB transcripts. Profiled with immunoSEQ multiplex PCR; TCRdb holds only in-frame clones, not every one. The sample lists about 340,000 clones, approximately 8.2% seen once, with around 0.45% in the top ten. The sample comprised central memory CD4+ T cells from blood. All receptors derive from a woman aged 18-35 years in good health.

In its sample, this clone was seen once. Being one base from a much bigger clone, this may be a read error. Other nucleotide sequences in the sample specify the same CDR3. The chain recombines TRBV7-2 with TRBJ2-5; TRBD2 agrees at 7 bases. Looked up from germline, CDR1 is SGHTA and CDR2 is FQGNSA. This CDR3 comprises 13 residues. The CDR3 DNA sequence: TGTGCCAGCAGAGGCGGGAGCGGAGAGACTCAGTACTTC. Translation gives CASRGGSGETQYF.

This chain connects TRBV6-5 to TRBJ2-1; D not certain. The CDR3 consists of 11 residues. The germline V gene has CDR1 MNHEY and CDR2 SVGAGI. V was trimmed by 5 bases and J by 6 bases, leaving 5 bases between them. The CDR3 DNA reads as TGTGCCAGCAGTGAACGCAATGAGCAGTTCTTC. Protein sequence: CASSERNEQFF.

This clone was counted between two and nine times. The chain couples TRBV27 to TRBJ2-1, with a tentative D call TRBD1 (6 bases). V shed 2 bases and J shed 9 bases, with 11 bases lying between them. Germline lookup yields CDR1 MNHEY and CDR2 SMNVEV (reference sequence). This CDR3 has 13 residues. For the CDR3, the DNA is TGTGCCAGCAGTTTACAACAGGGTCCTGAGCAGTTCTTC. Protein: CASSLQQGPEQFF.

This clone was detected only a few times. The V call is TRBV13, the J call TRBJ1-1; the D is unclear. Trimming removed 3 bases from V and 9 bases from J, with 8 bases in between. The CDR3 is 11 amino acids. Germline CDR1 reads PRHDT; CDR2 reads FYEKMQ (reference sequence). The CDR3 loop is CASSLGYQAFF. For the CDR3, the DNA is TGTGCCAGCAGCTTGGGTTATCAAGCTTTCTTT.

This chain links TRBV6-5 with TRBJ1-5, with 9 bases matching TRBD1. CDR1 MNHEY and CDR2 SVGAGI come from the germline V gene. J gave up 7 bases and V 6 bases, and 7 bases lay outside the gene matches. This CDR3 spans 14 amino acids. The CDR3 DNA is TGTGCCAGCAGACTGGGGACAGGGTGGCAGCCCCAGCATTTT. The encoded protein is CASRLGTGWQPQHF.

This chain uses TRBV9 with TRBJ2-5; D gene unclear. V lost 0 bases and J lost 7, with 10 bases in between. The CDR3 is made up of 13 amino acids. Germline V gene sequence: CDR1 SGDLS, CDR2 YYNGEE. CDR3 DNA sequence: TGTGCCAGCAGCGTAGACCAAGGCGGGACCCAGTACTTC. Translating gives CASSVDQGGTQYF. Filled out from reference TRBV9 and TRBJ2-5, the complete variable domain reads DSGVTQTPKHLITATGQRVTLRCSPRSGDLSVYWYQQSLDQGLQFLIQYYNGEERAKGNILERFSAQQFPDLHSELNLSSLELGDSALYFCASSVDQGGTQYFGPGTRLLVL.

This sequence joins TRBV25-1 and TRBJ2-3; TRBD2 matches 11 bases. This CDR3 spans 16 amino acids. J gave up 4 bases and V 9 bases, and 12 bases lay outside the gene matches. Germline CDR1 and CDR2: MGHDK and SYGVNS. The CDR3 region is CASGVAGGSIADTQYF. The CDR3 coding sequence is TGTGCCAGTGGGGTAGCGGGAGGGTCGATCGCAGATACGCAGTATTTT.

The CDR3 nucleotides are TGCGCCAGCAGCCAAAACCCCCCGGGACAGGGAATGGGGGGACTCTACGAGCAGTACTTC. Its translation: CASSQNPPGQGMGGLYEQYF. The V and J genes are TRBV4-3 and TRBJ2-7; 9 nucleotides align to TRBD1. Germline CDR1 reads LGHNA; CDR2 reads YSLEER. This CDR3 is 20 amino acids long. V was clipped by 2 bases and J by 3 bases; unmatched bases: 20.

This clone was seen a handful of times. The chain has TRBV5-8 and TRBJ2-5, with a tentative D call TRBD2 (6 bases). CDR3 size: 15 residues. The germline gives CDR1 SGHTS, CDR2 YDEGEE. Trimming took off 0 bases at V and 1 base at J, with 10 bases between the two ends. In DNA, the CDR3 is TGTGCCAGCAGCTTGGCCCGGACTACCCAAGAGACCCAGTACTTC. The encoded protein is CASSLARTTQETQYF.

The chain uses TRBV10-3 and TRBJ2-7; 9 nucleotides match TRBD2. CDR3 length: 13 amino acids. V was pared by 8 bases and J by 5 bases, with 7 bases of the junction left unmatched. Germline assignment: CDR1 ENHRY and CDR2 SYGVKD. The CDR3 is CAIAPGLAHEQYF. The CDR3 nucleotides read TGTGCCATCGCACCGGGACTAGCTCACGAGCAGTACTTC.

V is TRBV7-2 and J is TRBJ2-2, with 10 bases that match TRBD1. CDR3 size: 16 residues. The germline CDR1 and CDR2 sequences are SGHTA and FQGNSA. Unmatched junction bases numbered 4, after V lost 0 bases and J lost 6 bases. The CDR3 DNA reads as TGTGCCAGCAGCTTAGCGGGACAGGGGTCGTCCGGGGAGCTGTTTTTT. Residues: CASSLAGQGSSGELFF.

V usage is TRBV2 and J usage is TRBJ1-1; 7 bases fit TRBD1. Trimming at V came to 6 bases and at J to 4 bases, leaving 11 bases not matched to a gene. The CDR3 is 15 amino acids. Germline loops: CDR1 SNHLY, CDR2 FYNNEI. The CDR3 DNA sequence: TGTGCCAGCAGGGCCTACACAGGGGCCGGCACTGAAGCTTTCTTT. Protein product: CASRAYTGAGTEAFF.

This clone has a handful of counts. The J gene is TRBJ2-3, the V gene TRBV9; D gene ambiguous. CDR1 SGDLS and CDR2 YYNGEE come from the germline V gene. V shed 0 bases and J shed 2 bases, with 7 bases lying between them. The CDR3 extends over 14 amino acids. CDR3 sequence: CASSVARDTDTQYF. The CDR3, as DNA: TGTGCCAGCAGCGTAGCAAGAGACACAGATACGCAGTATTTT.

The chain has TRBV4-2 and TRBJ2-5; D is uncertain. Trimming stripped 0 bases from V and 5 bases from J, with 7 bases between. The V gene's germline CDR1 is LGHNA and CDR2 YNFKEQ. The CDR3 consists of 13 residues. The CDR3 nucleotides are TGTGCCAGCAGCCAAGAAGGTGGGGAGACCCAGTACTTC. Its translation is CASSQEGGETQYF.

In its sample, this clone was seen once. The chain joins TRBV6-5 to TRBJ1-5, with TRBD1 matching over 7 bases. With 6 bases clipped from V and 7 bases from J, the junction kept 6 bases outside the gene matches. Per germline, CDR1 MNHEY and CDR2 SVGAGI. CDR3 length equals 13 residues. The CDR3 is CASSQGVYQPQHF. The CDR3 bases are TGTGCCAGCAGCCAGGGGGTTTACCAGCCCCAGCATTTT.

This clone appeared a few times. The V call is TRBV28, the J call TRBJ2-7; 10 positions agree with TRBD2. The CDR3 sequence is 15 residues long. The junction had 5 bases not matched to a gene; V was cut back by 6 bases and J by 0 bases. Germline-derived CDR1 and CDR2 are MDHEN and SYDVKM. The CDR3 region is CASRLAGRYSYEQYF. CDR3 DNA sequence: TGTGCCAGCAGACTAGCGGGAAGGTACTCCTACGAGCAGTACTTC.

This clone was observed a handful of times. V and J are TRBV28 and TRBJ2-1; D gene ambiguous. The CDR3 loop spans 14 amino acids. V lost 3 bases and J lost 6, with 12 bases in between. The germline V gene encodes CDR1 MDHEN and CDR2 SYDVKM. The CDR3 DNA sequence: TGTGCCAGCAGTTTGAGAAAGGCGAGCAATGAGCAGTTCTTC. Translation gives CASSLRKASNEQFF. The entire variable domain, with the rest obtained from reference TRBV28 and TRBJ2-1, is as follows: DVKVTQSSRYLVKRTGEKVFLECVQDMDHENMFWYRQDPGLGLRLIYFSYDVKMKEKGDIPEGYSVSREKKERFSLILESASTNQTSMYLCASSLRKASNEQFFGPGTRLTVL.

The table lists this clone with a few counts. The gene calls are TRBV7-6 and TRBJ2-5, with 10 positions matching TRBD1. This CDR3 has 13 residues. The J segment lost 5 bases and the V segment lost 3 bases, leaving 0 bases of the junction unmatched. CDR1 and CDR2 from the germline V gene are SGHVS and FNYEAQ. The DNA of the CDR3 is TGTGCCAGCAGCTTGGGACAGGGGGAGACCCAGTACTTC. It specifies CASSLGQGETQYF.

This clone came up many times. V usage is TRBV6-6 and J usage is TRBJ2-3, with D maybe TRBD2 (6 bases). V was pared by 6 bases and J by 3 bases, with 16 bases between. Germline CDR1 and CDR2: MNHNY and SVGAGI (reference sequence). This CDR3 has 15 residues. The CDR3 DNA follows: TGTGCCAGCAGCCTACTAGCAGTTGCGACAGATACGCAGTATTTT. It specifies CASSLLAVATDTQYF.

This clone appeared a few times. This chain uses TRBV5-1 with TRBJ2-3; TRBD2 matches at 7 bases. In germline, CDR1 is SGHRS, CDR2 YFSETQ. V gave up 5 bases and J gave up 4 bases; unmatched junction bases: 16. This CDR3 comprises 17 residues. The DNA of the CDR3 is TGCGCCAGCAGTCCCCTGTATCTGGGGGGGTTTTCAGATACGCAGTATTTT. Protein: CASSPLYLGGFSDTQYF.

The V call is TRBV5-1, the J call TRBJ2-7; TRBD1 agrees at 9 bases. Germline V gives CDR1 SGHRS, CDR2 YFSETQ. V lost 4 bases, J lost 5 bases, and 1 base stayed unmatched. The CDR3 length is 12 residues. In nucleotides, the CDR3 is TGCGCCAGCAGCAGGGACAGGGACGAGCAGTACTTC. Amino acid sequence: CASSRDRDEQYF. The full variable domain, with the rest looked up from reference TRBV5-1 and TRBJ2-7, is KAGVTQTPRYLIKTRGQQVTLSCSPISGHRSVSWYQQTPGQGLQFLFEYFSETQRNKGNFPGRFSGRQFSNSRSEMNVSTLELGDSALYLCASSRDRDEQYFGPGTRLTVT.